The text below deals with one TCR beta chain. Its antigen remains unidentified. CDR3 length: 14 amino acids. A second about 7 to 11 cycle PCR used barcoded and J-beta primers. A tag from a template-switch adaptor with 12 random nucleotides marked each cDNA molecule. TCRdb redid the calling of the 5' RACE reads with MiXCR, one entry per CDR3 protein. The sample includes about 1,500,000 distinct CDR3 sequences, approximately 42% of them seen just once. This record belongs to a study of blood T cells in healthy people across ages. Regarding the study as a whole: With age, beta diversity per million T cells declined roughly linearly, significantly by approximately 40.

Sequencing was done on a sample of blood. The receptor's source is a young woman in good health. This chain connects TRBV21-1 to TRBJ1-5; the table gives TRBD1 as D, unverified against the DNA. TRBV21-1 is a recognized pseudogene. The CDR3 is CATWTAVANQPQHF. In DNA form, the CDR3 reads TGTGCCACCTGGACAGCCGTAGCAAATCAGCCCCAGCATTTT.